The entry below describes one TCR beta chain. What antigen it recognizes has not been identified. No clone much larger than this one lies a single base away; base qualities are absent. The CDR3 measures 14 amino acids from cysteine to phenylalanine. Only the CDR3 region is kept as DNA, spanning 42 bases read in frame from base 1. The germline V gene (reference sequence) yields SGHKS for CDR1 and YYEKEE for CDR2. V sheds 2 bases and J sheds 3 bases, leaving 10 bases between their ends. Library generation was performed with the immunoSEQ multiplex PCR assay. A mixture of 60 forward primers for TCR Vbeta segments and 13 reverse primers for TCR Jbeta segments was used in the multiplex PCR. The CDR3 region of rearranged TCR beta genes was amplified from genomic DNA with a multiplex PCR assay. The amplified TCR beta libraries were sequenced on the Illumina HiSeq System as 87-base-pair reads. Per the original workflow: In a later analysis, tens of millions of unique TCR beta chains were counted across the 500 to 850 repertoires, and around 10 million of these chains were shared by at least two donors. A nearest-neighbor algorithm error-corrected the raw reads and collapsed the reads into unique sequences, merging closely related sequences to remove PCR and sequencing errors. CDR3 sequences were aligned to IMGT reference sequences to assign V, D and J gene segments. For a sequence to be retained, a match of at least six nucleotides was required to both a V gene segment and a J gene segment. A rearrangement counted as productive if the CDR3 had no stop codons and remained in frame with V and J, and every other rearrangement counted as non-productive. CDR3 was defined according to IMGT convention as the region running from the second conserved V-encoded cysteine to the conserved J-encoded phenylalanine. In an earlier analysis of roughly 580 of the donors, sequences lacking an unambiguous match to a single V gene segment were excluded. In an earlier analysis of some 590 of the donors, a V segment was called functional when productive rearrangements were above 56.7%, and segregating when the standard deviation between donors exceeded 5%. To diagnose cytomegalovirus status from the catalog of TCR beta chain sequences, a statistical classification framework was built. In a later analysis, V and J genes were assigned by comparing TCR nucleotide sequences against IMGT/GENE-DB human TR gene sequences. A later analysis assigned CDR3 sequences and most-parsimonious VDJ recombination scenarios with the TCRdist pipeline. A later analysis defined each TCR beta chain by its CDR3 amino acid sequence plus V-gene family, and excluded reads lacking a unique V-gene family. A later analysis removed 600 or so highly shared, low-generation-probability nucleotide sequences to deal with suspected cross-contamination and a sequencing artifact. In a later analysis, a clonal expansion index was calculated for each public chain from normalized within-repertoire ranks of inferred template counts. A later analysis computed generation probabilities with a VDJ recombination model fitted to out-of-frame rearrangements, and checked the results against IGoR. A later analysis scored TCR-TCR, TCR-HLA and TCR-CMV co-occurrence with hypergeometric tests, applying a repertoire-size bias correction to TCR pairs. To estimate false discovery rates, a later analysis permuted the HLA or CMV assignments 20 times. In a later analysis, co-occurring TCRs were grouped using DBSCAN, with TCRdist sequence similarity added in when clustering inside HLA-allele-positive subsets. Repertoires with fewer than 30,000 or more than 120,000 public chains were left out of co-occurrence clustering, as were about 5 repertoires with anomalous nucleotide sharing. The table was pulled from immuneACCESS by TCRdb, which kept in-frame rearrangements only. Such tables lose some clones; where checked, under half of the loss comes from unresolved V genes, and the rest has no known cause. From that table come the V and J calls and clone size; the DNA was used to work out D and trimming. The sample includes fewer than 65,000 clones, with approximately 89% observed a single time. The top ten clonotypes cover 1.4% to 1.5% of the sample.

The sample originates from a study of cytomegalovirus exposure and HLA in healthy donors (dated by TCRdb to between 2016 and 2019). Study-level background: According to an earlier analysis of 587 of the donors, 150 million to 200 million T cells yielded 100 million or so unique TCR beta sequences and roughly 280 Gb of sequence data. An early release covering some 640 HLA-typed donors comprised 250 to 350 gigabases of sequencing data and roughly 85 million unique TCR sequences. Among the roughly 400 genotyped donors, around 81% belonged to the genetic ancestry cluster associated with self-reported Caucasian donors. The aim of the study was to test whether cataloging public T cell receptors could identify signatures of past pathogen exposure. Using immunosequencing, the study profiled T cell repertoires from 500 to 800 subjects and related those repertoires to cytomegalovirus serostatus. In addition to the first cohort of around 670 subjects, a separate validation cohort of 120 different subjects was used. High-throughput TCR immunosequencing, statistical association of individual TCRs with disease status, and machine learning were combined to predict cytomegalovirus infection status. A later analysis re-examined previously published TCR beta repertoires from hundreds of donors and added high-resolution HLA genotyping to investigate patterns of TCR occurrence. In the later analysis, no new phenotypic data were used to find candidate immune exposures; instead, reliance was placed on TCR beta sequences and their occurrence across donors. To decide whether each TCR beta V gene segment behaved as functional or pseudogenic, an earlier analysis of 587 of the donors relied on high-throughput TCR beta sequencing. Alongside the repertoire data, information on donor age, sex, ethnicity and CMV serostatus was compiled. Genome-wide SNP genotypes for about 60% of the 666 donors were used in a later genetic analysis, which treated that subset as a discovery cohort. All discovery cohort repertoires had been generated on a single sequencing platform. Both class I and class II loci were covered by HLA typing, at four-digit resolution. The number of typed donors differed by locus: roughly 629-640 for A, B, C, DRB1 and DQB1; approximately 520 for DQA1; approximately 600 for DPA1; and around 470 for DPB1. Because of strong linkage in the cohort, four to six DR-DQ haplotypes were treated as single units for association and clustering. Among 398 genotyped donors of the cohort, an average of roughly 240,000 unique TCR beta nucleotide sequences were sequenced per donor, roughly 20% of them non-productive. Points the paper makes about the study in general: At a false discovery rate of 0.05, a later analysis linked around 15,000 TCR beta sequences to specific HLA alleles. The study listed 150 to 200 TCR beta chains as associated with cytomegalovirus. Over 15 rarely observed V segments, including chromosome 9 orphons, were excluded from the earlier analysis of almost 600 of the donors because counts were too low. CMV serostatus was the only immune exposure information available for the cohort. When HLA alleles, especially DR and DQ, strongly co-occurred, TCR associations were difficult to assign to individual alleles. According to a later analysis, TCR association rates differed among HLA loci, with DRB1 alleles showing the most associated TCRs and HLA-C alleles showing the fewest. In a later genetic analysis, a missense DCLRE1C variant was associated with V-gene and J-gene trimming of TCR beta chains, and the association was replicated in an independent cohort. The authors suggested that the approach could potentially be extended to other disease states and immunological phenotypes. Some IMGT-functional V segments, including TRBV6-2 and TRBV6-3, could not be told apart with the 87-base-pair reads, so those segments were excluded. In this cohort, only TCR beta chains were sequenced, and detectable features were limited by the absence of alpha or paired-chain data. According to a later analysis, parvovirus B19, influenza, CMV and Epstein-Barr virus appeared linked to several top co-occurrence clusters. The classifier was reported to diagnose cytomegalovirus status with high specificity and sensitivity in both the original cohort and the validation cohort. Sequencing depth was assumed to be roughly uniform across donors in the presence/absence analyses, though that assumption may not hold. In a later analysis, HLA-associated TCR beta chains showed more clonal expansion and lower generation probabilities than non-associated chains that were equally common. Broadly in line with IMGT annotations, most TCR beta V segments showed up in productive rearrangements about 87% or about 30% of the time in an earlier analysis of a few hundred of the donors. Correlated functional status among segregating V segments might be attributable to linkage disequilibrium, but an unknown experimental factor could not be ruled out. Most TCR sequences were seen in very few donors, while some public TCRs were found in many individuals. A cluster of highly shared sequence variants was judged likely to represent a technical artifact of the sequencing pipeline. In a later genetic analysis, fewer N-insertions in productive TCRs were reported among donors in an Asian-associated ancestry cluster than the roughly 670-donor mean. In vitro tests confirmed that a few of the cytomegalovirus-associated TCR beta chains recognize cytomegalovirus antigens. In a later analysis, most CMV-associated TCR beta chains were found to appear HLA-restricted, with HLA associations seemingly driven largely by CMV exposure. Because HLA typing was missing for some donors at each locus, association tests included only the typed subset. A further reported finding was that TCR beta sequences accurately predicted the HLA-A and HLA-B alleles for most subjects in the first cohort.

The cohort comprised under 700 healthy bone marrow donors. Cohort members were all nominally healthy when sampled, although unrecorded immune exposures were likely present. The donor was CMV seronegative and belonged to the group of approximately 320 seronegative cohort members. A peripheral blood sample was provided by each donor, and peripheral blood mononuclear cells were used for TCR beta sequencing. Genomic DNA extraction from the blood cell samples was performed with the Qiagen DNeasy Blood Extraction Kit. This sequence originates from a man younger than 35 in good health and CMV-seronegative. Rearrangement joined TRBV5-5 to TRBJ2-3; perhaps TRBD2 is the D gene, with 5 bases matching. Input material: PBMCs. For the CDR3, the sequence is CASSLGPGTDTQYF. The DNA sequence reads TGTGCCAGCAGCTTAGGACCGGGAACAGATACGCAGTATTTT.